This TCR beta chain originates from a study of shared clonotypes between healthy human individuals (dated by TCRdb to about 2020). Regarding the study in general: The cohort comprised a couple of women and three men aged 18 to 49 years. Per donor, three plates each were used for CD4 naive and CD4 memory, two for CD8 naive, and one for CD8 memory. To estimate repertoire size and how much clonotypes are shared between individuals, the study performed deep sequencing of blood TCR repertoires from five healthy adults. To increase sequencing depth and limit assay-specific biases, TCR repertoire library preparation and sequencing were carried out by different laboratories using diverse techniques. Leukapheresis yielded between about 0.8 and 9.5 billion PBMCs per donor. Overall results and qualifications from the work: Higher generation probabilities were observed for clonotypes shared by all four sorted-subset donors than for non-shared clonotypes. Larger estimated clonotype richness was generally found for naive subsets than for memory subsets. Rarefaction of sorted-subset datasets indicated incomplete sequencing despite the large sequencing depth. Pairwise subsampling indicated that sequencing depth was expected to affect the degree of clonotype sharing among donors. Sharing across several donors was observed for roughly 5% of naive CD4, 3% to 4% of naive CD8, about 2.3% of memory CD4, and over 0.3% of memory CD8 clonotypes. Sampling was limited to blood, and TCR repertoires in tissue likely differ from TCR repertoires in blood. Because the study included a small number of donors, the genetic and exposure-history diversity represented was limited.

Using the deep immunoSEQ assay, multiplex PCR amplified TCR CDR3 regions from genomic DNA. Genomic DNA extracted from each cell subset was distributed evenly over all wells of several immunoSEQ 96-well plates, and each plate served as one replicate. Each replicate PCR for sorted subsets received 150 to 250 ng genomic DNA, equal to roughly 29,000 T cell genomes. Purified libraries were quantified with a Qubit 3.0 fluorometer, sized on a Bioanalyzer 2100, and re-quantified with the KAPA Library Quantification kit. A separate single-read 150-cycle Illumina NextSeq 550 flow cell was used to sequence each immunoSEQ 96-well plate. The source study handled its data this way. Because the immunoSEQ output included only junctional sequences and no quality scores, the filtering could not be the same as the filtering used for full-length reads. To assign V/J genes and CDR3, sequences were annotated using PyIR, a Python wrapper for IgBLAST v1.9, with IMGT germline references. Reads with weak V/J assignments (E-value above 1e-6), missing CDR3, stop codons, out-of-frame junctions, or ambiguous translated residues were removed. V3J clonotypes were defined as sequences sharing the same inferred V gene, J gene, and CDR3 amino acid sequence. To compute the percentage overlap between repertoires, the number of shared unique clonotypes was divided by the size of the smaller repertoire. Three approaches were used to assess repertoire richness: RTK rarefaction, the Chao1 estimator, and Recon v2.1 estimates of unobserved clonotypes. OLGA was used to compute generation probabilities for all TCRbeta clonotypes that the gDNA method yielded from a few donors. TCRdb carries this immuneACCESS record with in-frame sequences only. Its versions omit some clonotypes, under half of them owing to an unresolved V gene in the studies checked, with the rest unexplained. The V and J calls and clone size were taken over from that table, and D and trimming were inferred from the DNA. A total of under 2,500,000 clones appear in this sample, 90% to 96% of them only once. The biggest ten clones account for roughly 0.13% of the sample.

Concerning this clone itself: The antigen it recognizes is unknown. No much larger clone is present one base from it, and per-base qualities are unavailable.

Trimming removed 5 bases from V and 1 base from J, leaving 14 bases between the germline ends. Reading the germline V gene gives CDR1 SGHVS and CDR2 FNYEAQ. CDR3 length: 15 amino acids, cysteine to phenylalanine. CDR3 DNA is the only sequence kept; it has 45 bases, read in frame from the first base. The donors were healthy, HIV-negative adults with no recently reported acute infections or vaccinations. Every donor was a Caucasian adult residing in Nashville, Tennessee, USA. CD4+ T cells were enriched by magnetic negative selection, after which naive cells were positively selected on CD45RA and the negative fraction was taken as the memory subset. After blood collection by leukapheresis, PBMCs were isolated using Ficoll-Histopaque density gradient centrifugation and then cryopreserved in the vapor phase of liquid nitrogen. Purity and quantity of every magnetically sorted T cell population were checked by analytical flow cytometry. From each sorted fraction, genomic DNA was isolated and quantified by UV absorbance on a Nanodrop 2000c.

The chain couples TRBV7-6 to TRBJ2-5; no D segment can be confidently identified. The material sequenced was naive CD4+ T cells sorted from blood. The cell subset or site label on this specimen signifies: CD45RA+ positively selected. The receptor comes from a man between 18 and 29 years old in good health. The CDR3 loop reads CASSPGSRLQETQYF. The DNA sequence is TGTGCCAGCAGCCCTGGGTCCCGACTCCAAGAGACCCAGTACTTC.